Here is one T cell receptor (beta chain) with its context. Its antigen is not identified. Investigators prepared the TCR beta libraries by applying iRepertoire HTBI primers and Arm-PCR of CDR3 regions. Using its own MiXCR run on the multiplex PCR reads, TCRdb lists one record per CDR3 protein. This table has a few hundred thousand distinct CDR3 sequences, 20% to 25% appearing once. The data were obtained in a study of regulatory T cells in long-lasting Graves disease. The overall study: Persistence in Graves' disease denoted antithyroid drug use beyond 5 years alongside positive TSH receptor antibodies. Study conclusions and caveats: Analysis covered peripheral blood alone, not thyroid tissue. Public clonotype sharing was higher in persistent than newly diagnosed patients. Persistent disease exhibited a predilection for TRBV28, TRBJ1-2 and TRBJ2-5.

The V gene lost 2 bases and the J gene lost 4 bases, with 3 bases spanning the gap. CDR1 and CDR2 (germline): MDHEN, SYDVKM. The length of the CDR3 is 13 residues. Time point in this sample: persistent/refractory GD, antithyroid drugs over 5 years with positive TRAb. PBMC-extracted RNA yielded the TCR library. The sample consisted of peripheral blood mononuclear cells (PBMCs), taken when the disease was refractory, from a patient treated with antithyroid drugs. V usage is TRBV28 and J usage is TRBJ1-6; no clear D. The receptor was derived from a female donor with Graves disease. Written as DNA, the CDR3 is TGTGCCAGCAGTTTAGGGTATAATTCACCCCTCCACTTT. This codes for CASSLGYNSPLHF.